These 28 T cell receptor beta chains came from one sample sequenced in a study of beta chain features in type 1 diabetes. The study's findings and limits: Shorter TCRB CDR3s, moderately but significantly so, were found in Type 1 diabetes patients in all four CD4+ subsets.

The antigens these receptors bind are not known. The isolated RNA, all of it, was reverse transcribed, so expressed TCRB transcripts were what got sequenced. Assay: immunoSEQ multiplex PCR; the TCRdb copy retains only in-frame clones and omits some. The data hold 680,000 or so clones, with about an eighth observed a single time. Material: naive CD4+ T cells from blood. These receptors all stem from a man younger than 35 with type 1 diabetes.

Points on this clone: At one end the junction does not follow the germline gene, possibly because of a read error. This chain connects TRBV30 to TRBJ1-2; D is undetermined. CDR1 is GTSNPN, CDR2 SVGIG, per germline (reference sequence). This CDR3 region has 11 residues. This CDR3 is CAWHRAPRLAF. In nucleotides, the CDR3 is TGTGCCTGGCATCGGGCGCCCAGGCTCGCCTTC.

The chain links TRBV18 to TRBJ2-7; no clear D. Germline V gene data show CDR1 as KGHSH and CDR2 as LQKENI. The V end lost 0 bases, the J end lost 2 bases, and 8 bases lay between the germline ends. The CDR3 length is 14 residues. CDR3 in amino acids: CASSPPAGPYEQYF. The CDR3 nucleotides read TGTGCCAGCTCACCACCCGCCGGGCCCTACGAGCAGTACTTC.

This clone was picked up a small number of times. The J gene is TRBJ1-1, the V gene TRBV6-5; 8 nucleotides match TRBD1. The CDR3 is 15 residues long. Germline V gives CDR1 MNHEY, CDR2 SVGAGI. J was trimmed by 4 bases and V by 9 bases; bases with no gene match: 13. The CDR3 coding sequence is TGTGCCAGTCAACGCAACCCGACAGGGGCCACTGAAGCTTTCTTT. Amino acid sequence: CASQRNPTGATEAFF.

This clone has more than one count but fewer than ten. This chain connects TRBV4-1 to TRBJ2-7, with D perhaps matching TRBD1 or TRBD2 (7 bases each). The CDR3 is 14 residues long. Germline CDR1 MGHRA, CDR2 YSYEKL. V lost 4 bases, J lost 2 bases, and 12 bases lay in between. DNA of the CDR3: TGCGCCAGCAGCCCCCAGGGGGGGCCCTACGAGCAGTACTTC. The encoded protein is CASSPQGGPYEQYF.

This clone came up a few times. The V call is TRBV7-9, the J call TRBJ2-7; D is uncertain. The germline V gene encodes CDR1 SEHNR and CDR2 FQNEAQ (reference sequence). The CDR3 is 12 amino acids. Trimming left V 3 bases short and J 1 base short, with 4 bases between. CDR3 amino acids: CASSFGSYEQYF. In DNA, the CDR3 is TGTGCCAGCAGCTTCGGGTCCTACGAGCAGTACTTC.

CDR3 residues: CASSSPPGELFF. CDR3 nucleotides: TGTGCCAGCAGCTCCCCCCCCGGGGAGCTGTTTTTT. V usage is TRBV7-2 and J usage is TRBJ2-2; D ambiguous. The ends were cut back, 4 bases at V and 6 bases at J, with 6 bases in the middle. CDR1 and CDR2 from the germline V gene are SGHTA and FQGNSA. This CDR3 spans 12 amino acids. The full variable domain, with the rest looked up from reference TRBV7-2 and TRBJ2-2, is GAGVSQSPSNKVTEKGKDVELRCDPISGHTALYWYRQSLGQGLEFLIYFQGNSAPDKSGLPSDRFSAERTGGSVSTLTIQRTQQEDSAVYLCASSSPPGELFFGEGSRLTVL.

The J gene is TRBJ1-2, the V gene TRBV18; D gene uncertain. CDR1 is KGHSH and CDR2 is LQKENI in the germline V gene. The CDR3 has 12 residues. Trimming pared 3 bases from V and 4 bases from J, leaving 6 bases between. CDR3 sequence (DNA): TGTGCCAGCTCACCCCTGGGCTATGGCTACACCTTC. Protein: CASSPLGYGYTF.

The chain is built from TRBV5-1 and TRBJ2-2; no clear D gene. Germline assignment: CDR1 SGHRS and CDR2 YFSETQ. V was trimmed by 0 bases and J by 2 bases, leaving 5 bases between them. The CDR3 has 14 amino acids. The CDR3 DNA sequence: TGCGCCAGCAGCTTGGCCGATAACACCGGGGAGCTGTTTTTT. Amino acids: CASSLADNTGELFF.

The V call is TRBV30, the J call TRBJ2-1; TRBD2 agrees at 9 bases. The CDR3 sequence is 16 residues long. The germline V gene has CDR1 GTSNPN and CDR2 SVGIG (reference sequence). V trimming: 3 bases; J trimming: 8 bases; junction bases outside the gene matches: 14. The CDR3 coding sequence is TGTGCCTGGAGGTATGGAAATAGCGGGGGTACTTATGAGCAGTTCTTC. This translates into CAWRYGNSGGTYEQFF.

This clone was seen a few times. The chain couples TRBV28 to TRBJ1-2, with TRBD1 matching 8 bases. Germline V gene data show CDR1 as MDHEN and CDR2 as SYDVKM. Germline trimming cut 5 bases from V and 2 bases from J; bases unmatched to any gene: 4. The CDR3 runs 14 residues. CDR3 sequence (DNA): TGTGCCAGCAGTCTCGGGGACAGGAACTATGGCTACACCTTC. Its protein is CASSLGDRNYGYTF.

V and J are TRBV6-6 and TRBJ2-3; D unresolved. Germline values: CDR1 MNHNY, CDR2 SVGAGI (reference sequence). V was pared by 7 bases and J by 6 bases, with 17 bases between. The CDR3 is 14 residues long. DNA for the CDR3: TGTGCCAGCACCCTCCGAAAAGGGTCCGATACGCAGTATTTT. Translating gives CASTLRKGSDTQYF.

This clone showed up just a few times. The CDR3 DNA follows: TGCGCCAGCAGCCAAGCGGACCCGGGGATGTACGAGCAGTACTTC. This codes for CASSQADPGMYEQYF. This chain links TRBV4-1 with TRBJ2-7, with a weak D call TRBD2 (5 bases). CDR3 length: 15 amino acids. Germline V lookup: CDR1 MGHRA, CDR2 YSYEKL. V dropped 1 base and J dropped 4 bases, with 14 bases sitting between them.

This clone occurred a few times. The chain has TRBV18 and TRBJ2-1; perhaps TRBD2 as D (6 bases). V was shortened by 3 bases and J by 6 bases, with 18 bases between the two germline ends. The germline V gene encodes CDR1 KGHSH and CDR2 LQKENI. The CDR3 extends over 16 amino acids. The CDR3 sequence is CASSPDTGTVINEQFF. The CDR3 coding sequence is TGTGCCAGCTCACCGGATACCGGGACTGTTATCAATGAGCAGTTCTTC.

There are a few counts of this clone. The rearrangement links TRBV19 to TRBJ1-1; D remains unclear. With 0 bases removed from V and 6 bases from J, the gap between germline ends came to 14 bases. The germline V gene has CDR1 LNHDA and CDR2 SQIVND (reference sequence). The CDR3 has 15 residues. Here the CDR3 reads CASSIDRATSAEAFF. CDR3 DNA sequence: TGTGCCAGTAGTATAGATCGGGCGACTTCGGCTGAAGCTTTCTTT.

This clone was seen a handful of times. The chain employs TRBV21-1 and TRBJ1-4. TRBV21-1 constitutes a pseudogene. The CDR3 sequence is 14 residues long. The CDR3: CASSVRGQNEKLFF. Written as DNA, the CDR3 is TGTGCCAGCAGCGTCCGCGGCCAAAATGAAAAACTGTTTTTT.

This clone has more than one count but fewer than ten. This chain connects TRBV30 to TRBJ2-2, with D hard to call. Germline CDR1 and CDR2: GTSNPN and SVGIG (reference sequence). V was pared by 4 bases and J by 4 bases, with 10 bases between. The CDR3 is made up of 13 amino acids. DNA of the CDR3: TGTGCCTGGACTGTACAGATCACCGGGGAGCTGTTTTTT. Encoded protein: CAWTVQITGELFF. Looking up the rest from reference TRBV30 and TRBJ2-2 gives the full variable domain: SQTIHQWPATLVQPVGSPLSLECTVEGTSNPNLYWYRQAAGRGLQLLFYSVGIGQISSEVPQNLSASRPQDRQFILSSKKLLLSDSGFYLCAWTVQITGELFFGEGSRLTVL.

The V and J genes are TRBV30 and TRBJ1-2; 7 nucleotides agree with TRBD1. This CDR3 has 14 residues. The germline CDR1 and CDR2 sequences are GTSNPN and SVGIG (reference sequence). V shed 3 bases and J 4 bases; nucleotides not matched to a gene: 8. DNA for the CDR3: TGTGCCTGGAGGCCACAGGGGAGCGGCTATGGCTACACCTTC. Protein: CAWRPQGSGYGYTF. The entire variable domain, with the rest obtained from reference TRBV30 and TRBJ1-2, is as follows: SQTIHQWPATLVQPVGSPLSLECTVEGTSNPNLYWYRQAAGRGLQLLFYSVGIGQISSEVPQNLSASRPQDRQFILSSKKLLLSDSGFYLCAWRPQGSGYGYTFGSGTRLTVV.

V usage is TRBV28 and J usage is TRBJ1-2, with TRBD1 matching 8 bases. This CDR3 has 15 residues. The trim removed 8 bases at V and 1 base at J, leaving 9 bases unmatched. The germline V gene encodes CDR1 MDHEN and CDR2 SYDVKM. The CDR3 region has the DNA TGTGCCAGCGGCACAGGGGGAGCCAATAACTATGGCTACACCTTC. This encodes CASGTGGANNYGYTF.

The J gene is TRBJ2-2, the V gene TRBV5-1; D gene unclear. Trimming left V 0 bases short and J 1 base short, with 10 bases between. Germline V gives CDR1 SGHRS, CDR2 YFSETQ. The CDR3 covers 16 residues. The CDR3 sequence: CASSLEVAENTGELFF. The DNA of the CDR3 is TGCGCCAGCAGCTTGGAGGTAGCCGAGAACACCGGGGAGCTGTTTTTT.

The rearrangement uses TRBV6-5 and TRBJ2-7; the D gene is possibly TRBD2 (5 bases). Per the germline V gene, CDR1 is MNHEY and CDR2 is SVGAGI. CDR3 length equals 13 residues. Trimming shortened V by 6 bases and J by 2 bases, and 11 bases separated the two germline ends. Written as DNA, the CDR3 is TGTGCCAGCAGCTGGACGGGAACCTACGAGCAGTACTTC. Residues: CASSWTGTYEQYF.

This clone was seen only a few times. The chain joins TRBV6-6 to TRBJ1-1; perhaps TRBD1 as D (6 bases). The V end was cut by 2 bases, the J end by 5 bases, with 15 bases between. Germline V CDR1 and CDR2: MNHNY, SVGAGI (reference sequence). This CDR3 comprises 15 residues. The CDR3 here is CASSYGGPGGTEAFF. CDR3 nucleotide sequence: TGTGCCAGCAGTTACGGGGGCCCCGGGGGGACTGAAGCTTTCTTT.

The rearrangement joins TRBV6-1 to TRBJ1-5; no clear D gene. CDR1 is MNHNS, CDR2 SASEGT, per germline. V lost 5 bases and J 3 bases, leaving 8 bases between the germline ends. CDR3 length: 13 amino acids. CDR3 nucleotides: TGTGCCAGCAGTCAGAAGTTCAATCAGCCCCAGCATTTT. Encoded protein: CASSQKFNQPQHF.

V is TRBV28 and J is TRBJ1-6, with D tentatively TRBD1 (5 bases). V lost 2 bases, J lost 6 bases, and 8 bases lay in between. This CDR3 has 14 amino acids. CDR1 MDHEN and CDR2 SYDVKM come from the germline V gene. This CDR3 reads CASSLIGANSPLHF. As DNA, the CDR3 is TGTGCCAGCAGTTTAATAGGGGCTAATTCACCCCTCCACTTT.

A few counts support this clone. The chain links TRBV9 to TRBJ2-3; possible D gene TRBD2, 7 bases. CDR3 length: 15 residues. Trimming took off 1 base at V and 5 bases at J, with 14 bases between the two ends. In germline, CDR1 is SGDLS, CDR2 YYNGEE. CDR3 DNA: TGTGCCAGCAGCGTAAGGGGGGGCCTCGGAGATACGCAGTATTTT. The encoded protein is CASSVRGGLGDTQYF.

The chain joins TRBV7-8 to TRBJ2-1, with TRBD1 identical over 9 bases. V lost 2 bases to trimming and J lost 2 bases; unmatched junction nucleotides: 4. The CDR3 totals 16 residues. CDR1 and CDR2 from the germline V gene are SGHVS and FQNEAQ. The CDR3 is CASSLPRQGAYNEQFF. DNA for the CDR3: TGTGCCAGCAGCTTACCTCGACAGGGGGCCTACAATGAGCAGTTCTTC.

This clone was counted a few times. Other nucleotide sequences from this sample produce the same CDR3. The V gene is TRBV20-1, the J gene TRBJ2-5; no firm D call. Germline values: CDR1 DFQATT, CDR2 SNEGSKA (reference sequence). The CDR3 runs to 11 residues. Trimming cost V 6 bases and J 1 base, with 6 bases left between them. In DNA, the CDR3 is TGCAGTGCCCTACCCCAAGAGACCCAGTACTTC. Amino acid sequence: CSALPQETQYF.

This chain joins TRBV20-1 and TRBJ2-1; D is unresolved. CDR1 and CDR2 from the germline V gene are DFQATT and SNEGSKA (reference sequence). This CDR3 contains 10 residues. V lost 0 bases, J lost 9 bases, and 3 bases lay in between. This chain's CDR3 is CSAREGEQFF. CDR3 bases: TGCAGTGCTAGAGAGGGTGAGCAGTTCTTC.

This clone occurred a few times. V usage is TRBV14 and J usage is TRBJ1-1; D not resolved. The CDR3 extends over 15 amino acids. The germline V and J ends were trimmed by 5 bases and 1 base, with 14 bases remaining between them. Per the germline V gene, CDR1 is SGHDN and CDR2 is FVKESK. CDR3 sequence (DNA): TGTGCCAGCAGCTGGGGTGGGATAAGGAACACTGAAGCTTTCTTT. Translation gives CASSWGGIRNTEAFF. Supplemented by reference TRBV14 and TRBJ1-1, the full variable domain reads EAGVTQFPSHSVIEKGQTVTLRCDPISGHDNLYWYRRVMGKEIKFLLHFVKESKQDESGMPNNRFLAERTGGTYSTLKVQPAELEDSGVYFCASSWGGIRNTEAFFGQGTRLTVV.